The next 11 T cell receptor beta chains were all read from a single sample in a study of blood T cell repertoires in COVID-19. The data were produced by immunoSEQ multiplex PCR, yet TCRdb's version contains in-frame clones alone and is incomplete. This sample has roughly 300,000 clones, with 88% found just once. Sequencing was performed on peripheral blood. The receptor source for this set is a man younger than 35 with active or convalescent COVID-19.

This chain links TRBV29-1 with TRBJ1-1, with 7 bases that match TRBD1. This CDR3 contains 12 residues. Trimming at V came to 4 bases and at J to 5 bases, leaving 4 bases not matched to a gene. Per the germline V gene, CDR1 is SQVTM and CDR2 is ANQGSEA. CDR3 DNA: TGCAGCGTTGCGACAGGGCGAACTGAAGCTTTCTTT. It is translated as CSVATGRTEAFF.

The rearrangement uses TRBV20-1 and TRBJ1-1; D remains ambiguous. Germline V CDR1 and CDR2: DFQATT, SNEGSKA (reference sequence). The V end was cut by 5 bases, the J end by 4 bases, with 8 bases between. The CDR3 loop spans 11 amino acids. The CDR3, as DNA: TGCAGTGCTCCCCGGGTCACTGAAGCTTTCTTT. The encoded protein is CSAPRVTEAFF.

This clone was observed once. This rearrangement joins TRBV29-1 to TRBJ1-1, with TRBD1 as a possible D gene (5 bases). This CDR3 region has 14 residues. Germline V lookup: CDR1 SQVTM, CDR2 ANQGSEA. Trimming shortened V by 0 bases and J by 6 bases, and 14 bases separated the two germline ends. The chain's CDR3 is CSVEDAGFGSEAFF. DNA of the CDR3: TGCAGCGTTGAAGATGCAGGGTTTGGTTCTGAAGCTTTCTTT.

In its sample, this clone was seen once. With a much larger clone just one base away, this may be a read error. The rearrangement joins TRBV5-4 to TRBJ1-2; 8 bases fit TRBD1. V trimming: 3 bases; J trimming: 3 bases; junction bases outside the gene matches: 4. Germline V gene data show CDR1 as SGHNT and CDR2 as YYREEE (reference sequence). The CDR3 loop spans 14 amino acids. The CDR3 loop is CASSSGQAYYGYTF. The DNA for the CDR3 is TGTGCCAGCAGCTCGGGACAGGCCTACTATGGCTACACCTTC.

The chain combines TRBV7-2 with TRBJ1-3; D is perhaps TRBD1 (5 bases). The CDR3 is made up of 18 amino acids. With 1 base removed from V and 0 bases from J, the gap between germline ends came to 16 bases. From germline, CDR1 is SGHTA and CDR2 FQGNSA. The CDR3 loop is CASSLVGWQDNSGNTIYF. CDR3 DNA sequence: TGTGCCAGCAGCTTAGTAGGGTGGCAGGACAACTCTGGAAACACCATATATTTT.

This sequence joins TRBV7-9 and TRBJ1-1, with 8 bases identical to TRBD1. V lost 6 bases to trimming and J lost 2 bases; unmatched junction nucleotides: 5. Germline V CDR1 and CDR2: SEHNR, FQNEAQ (reference sequence). The CDR3 runs 14 residues. The CDR3 coding sequence is TGTGCCAGCAGTAAGGACAGGGCAAACACTGAAGCTTTCTTT. It encodes CASSKDRANTEAFF.

The V and J genes are TRBV19 and TRBJ1-5; D is possibly TRBD1 (5 bases). V dropped 7 bases and J dropped 0 bases, with 13 bases sitting between them. This CDR3 comprises 15 residues. Germline V gene data show CDR1 as LNHDA and CDR2 as SQIVND (reference sequence). CDR3 in DNA: TGTGCCAGTAATCAGGGATACCTTAGCAATCAGCCCCAGCATTTT. It translates to CASNQGYLSNQPQHF.

This chain connects TRBV9 to TRBJ1-2; D remains unclear. Germline CDR1 and CDR2: SGDLS and YYNGEE. This CDR3 is 15 amino acids long. The V gene lost 0 bases and the J gene lost 3 bases, with 12 bases spanning the gap. The CDR3 reads CASSVELGGYYGYTF. Written as DNA, the CDR3 is TGTGCCAGCAGCGTAGAGTTAGGAGGATACTATGGCTACACCTTC.

The chain joins TRBV28 to TRBJ1-4; TRBD1 might be the D (6 bases). The CDR3 sequence is 15 residues long. Trimming shortened V by 4 bases and J by 8 bases, and 17 bases separated the two germline ends. CDR1 and CDR2 (germline): MDHEN, SYDVKM. DNA of the CDR3: TGTGCCAGCAGTTCCCCCAGGGGACCAGGAGAAAAACTGTTTTTT. Protein: CASSSPRGPGEKLFF. The whole variable domain, filled in from reference TRBV28 and TRBJ1-4, reads DVKVTQSSRYLVKRTGEKVFLECVQDMDHENMFWYRQDPGLGLRLIYFSYDVKMKEKGDIPEGYSVSREKKERFSLILESASTNQTSMYLCASSSPRGPGEKLFFGSGTQLSVL.

The chain joins TRBV15 to TRBJ2-7; TRBD1 matches 10 bases. J gave up 5 bases and V 1 base, and 8 bases lay outside the gene matches. The CDR3 extends over 16 amino acids. CDR1 and CDR2 from the germline V gene are LNHNV and YYDKDF (reference sequence). The CDR3 sequence: CATSRGKGQGSDEQYF. The CDR3 DNA reads TGTGCCACCAGCAGAGGGAAGGGACAGGGGTCCGACGAGCAGTACTTC.

J is TRBJ2-2 and V is TRBV5-1; TRBD1 is a possible D gene (6 bases). CDR1 and CDR2 (germline): SGHRS, YFSETQ. Trimming cost V 0 bases and J 5 bases, with 14 bases left between them. This CDR3 comprises 16 residues. The CDR3 nucleotides read TGCGCCAGCAGCTTGGCCGTGGGGGCGCAAACCGGGGAGCTGTTTTTT. As protein: CASSLAVGAQTGELFF.